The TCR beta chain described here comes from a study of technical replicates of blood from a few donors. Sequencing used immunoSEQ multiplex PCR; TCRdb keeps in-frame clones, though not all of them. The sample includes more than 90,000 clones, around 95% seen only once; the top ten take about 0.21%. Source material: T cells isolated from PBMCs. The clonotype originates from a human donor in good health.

CDR3 protein: CASSPGLATTQYF. The CDR3 DNA follows: TGTGCCAGCAGTCCTGGACTAGCTACTACCCAGTACTTC. The chain combines TRBV6-5 with TRBJ2-5; TRBD2 aligns across 8 bases. V was clipped by 5 bases and J by 8 bases; unmatched bases: 7. The germline V gene encodes CDR1 MNHEY and CDR2 SVGAGI. The CDR3 totals 13 residues.